This T cell receptor beta chain appears in the sequencing data of a study of cytomegalovirus exposure and HLA in healthy donors (dated by TCRdb to the late 2010s). Regarding the study in general: In an earlier analysis of several hundred of the donors, under 300 Gb of sequence data and roughly 100 million unique TCR beta sequences from some 170 million T cells were reported. The later analysis used no new phenotypic data to find candidate immune exposures, relying instead on TCR beta sequences and their occurrence across donors. Class I and class II HLA loci were covered by the typing at four-digit resolution. Every repertoire in the discovery cohort had been generated on one and the same sequencing platform. Along with the approximately 620-subject first cohort, a separate validation cohort of over a hundred different subjects was used. Among over 350 genotyped donors of the cohort, an average of approximately 250,000 unique TCR beta nucleotide sequences were sequenced per donor, 15% to 20% of them non-productive. Among the roughly 380 genotyped donors, around 79% belonged to the genetic ancestry cluster associated with self-reported Caucasian donors. Using immunosequencing, the study profiled T cell repertoires from fewer than 850 subjects and related those repertoires to cytomegalovirus serostatus. An early release that covered fewer than 750 HLA-typed donors contained around 330 gigabases of sequencing data and tens of millions of unique TCR sequences. Because of strong linkage in the cohort, roughly five DR-DQ haplotypes were treated as single units for association and clustering. Genome-wide SNP genotypes for about 55% of the roughly 670 donors were used in a later genetic analysis, which treated that subset as a discovery cohort. An earlier analysis of nearly 600 of the donors applied high-throughput TCR beta sequencing to assess whether each TCR beta V gene segment acted as functional or pseudogenic. Alongside the repertoire data, information on donor age, sex, ethnicity and CMV serostatus was compiled. To predict cytomegalovirus infection status, the study brought together high-throughput TCR immunosequencing, statistical association of individual TCRs with disease status, and machine learning. The study was designed to test whether signatures of past pathogen exposure could be identified by cataloging public T cell receptors. In a later analysis, previously published TCR beta repertoires from some 640 donors were re-analyzed and high-resolution HLA genotyping was added so that TCR occurrence patterns could be studied. Typing coverage varied by locus: about 629-640 donors for A, B, C, DRB1 and DQB1; approximately 560 for DQA1; approximately 610 for DPA1; 450 to 480 for DPB1. Overall study outcomes, separate from this receptor: A later genetic analysis reported fewer N-insertions in productive TCRs among donors in an Asian-associated ancestry cluster than the 666-donor mean. The sequencing pipeline was judged likely to have produced a cluster of highly shared sequence variants as a technical artifact. Because counts were too low, seventeen rarely observed V segments, including chromosome 9 orphons, were left out of the earlier analysis of 500 to 650 of the donors. Because some donors lacked HLA typing at each locus, the association tests relied only on the typed subset. A later analysis found that HLA-associated TCR beta chains were more clonally expanded and had lower generation probabilities than equally common non-associated chains. A further reported finding was that TCR beta sequences accurately predicted the HLA-A and HLA-B alleles for most subjects in the first cohort. For the cohort, immune exposure information was limited to CMV serostatus. Strong co-occurrence of HLA alleles, especially DR and DQ, made assigning TCR associations to individual alleles difficult. In a later genetic analysis, a missense DCLRE1C variant was associated with V-gene and J-gene trimming of TCR beta chains, and the association was replicated in an independent cohort. An earlier analysis of approximately 590 of the donors showed that most TCR beta V segments appeared in productive rearrangements either about 87% or about 30% of the time, which broadly matched IMGT annotations. Across donors, most TCR sequences were observed very rarely, whereas some public TCRs were present in many individuals. According to the authors, the approach could potentially be generalized to other disease states and immunological phenotypes. In a later analysis, several top co-occurrence clusters were reported to appear linked to parvovirus B19, influenza, CMV and Epstein-Barr virus. Roughly uniform sequencing depth across donors was assumed in presence/absence analyses, although this assumption may not hold. Three of the identified cytomegalovirus-associated TCR beta chains were confirmed in vitro to be specific for cytomegalovirus antigens. At a false discovery rate of 0.05, a later analysis linked under 20,000 TCR beta sequences to specific HLA alleles. The cohort was sequenced for TCR beta chains only, and without alpha or paired-chain data the features that could be detected were limited. A later analysis found that TCR association rates varied across HLA loci, with DRB1 alleles showing the most associated TCRs and HLA-C alleles the fewest. The classifier was reported to diagnose cytomegalovirus status with high specificity and sensitivity in both the original and validation cohorts. The study listed 150 to 200 TCR beta chains as associated with cytomegalovirus. Some IMGT-functional V segments, including TRBV6-2 and TRBV6-3, could not be distinguished by the 87-base-pair reads and were therefore excluded. Most CMV-associated TCR beta chains appeared to be HLA-restricted in a later analysis, and the HLA associations seemed to be driven largely by CMV exposure. Linkage disequilibrium might explain the correlated functional status among segregating V segments, but an unknown experimental factor could not be ruled out.

The cohort comprised some 730 healthy bone marrow donors. Cohort members were all nominally healthy when sampled, although unrecorded immune exposures were likely present. The donor was CMV seropositive and belonged to the group of around 300 seropositive cohort members. A peripheral blood sample was provided by each donor, and peripheral blood mononuclear cells were used for TCR beta sequencing. The Qiagen DNeasy Blood Extraction Kit was used to extract genomic DNA from the blood cell samples. After removal of 2 bases from V and 8 bases from J, the junction retains 7 bases not matched to a gene. CDR1 and CDR2, looked up from the germline V gene, are KGHSH and LQKENI. From the cysteine through the phenylalanine, the CDR3 covers 15 amino acids. The entry retains the CDR3 DNA only, 45 bases that are in frame from base 1. Libraries were prepared through the immunoSEQ multiplex PCR assay. For the multiplex PCR, a mixture combining 60 forward primers for TCR Vbeta segments and 13 reverse primers for TCR Jbeta segments was used. A multiplex PCR assay on genomic DNA amplified the CDR3 region of rearranged TCR beta genes. The amplified TCR beta libraries were sequenced on the Illumina HiSeq System as 87-base-pair reads. Regarding the original processing steps: Across the 700 or so repertoires, a later analysis counted some 80 million unique TCR beta chains, roughly 11 million of which were shared by at least two donors. A nearest-neighbor algorithm error-corrected the raw reads and collapsed the reads into unique sequences, merging closely related sequences to remove PCR and sequencing errors. V, D and J gene segments were assigned by aligning CDR3 sequences to IMGT reference sequences. For a sequence to be retained, at least a six-nucleotide match to both a V gene segment and a J gene segment was required. Rearrangements were called productive when the CDR3 lacked stop codons and stayed in frame with V and J; all others were non-productive. CDR3 was defined by IMGT convention, running from the second conserved V-encoded cysteine to the conserved J-encoded phenylalanine. Sequences without an unambiguous match to a single V gene segment were excluded from the earlier analysis of 450 to 650 of the donors. An earlier analysis of approximately 590 of the donors called V segments functional above 56.7% productive rearrangements and segregating when the between-donor standard deviation exceeded 5%. A statistical classification framework was built to diagnose cytomegalovirus status from the catalog of TCR beta chain sequences. In a later analysis, V and J genes were assigned by comparing TCR nucleotide sequences against IMGT/GENE-DB human TR gene sequences. The TCRdist pipeline was used in a later analysis to assign CDR3 sequences and most-parsimonious VDJ recombination scenarios. In a later analysis, every TCR beta chain was defined by the combination of its CDR3 amino acid sequence and its V-gene family, and reads without a unique V-gene family were dropped. In a later analysis, some 600 highly shared, low-generation-probability nucleotide sequences were removed to address suspected cross-contamination and a sequencing artifact. In a later analysis, a clonal expansion index was calculated for each public chain from normalized within-repertoire ranks of inferred template counts. In a later analysis, generation probabilities were computed with a VDJ recombination model fitted to out-of-frame rearrangements, and the resulting probabilities were checked against IGoR. In a later analysis, hypergeometric tests were used to score TCR-TCR, TCR-HLA and TCR-CMV co-occurrence, with a repertoire-size bias correction applied to TCR pairs. False discovery rates were estimated in a later analysis by permuting HLA or CMV assignments 20 times. In a later analysis, co-occurring TCRs were grouped with DBSCAN, and TCRdist sequence similarity was added when clustering was performed within HLA-allele-positive subsets. Repertoires with fewer than 30,000 or more than 120,000 public chains, plus five repertoires with anomalous nucleotide sharing, were excluded from co-occurrence clustering. TCRdb limited this immuneACCESS table to in-frame rearrangements with V and J called. A share of clones is missing; checked studies link under half to unresolved V genes, and the rest is unexplained. That table furnishes V, J and clone size, whereas the DNA furnished D and trimming. Across this sample there are 160,000 or so clones, with roughly four fifths seen only once. The leading ten clones occupy approximately 12% of the sample.

Only a few counts were recorded for this clone. It has no known antigen specificity. Base qualities were left out, and no much larger clone turns up one base away. Sequenced input: PBMCs. This TCR was sampled from a man aged 50-60 years in good health and CMV-seropositive. The rearranged chain carries TRBV18 and TRBJ2-1, with 9 bases in between that match TRBD1. CDR3 loop: CASSPGTGPTDEQFF. The DNA reads TGTGCCAGCTCACCAGGGACAGGGCCTACCGATGAGCAGTTCTTC.